This T cell receptor beta chain was profiled in a study of CD8 T cells in ankylosing spondylitis. The CDR3 runs 15 residues. Trimming took 3 bases from V and 0 from J, leaving 6 bases between them. Looked up from germline, CDR1 is LNHDA and CDR2 is SQIVND (reference sequence). In this sample, this clonotype turned up many times. Its matching antigen is unknown. Study-wide results and limits: The authors reported significant enrichment of disease-linked clones in matched ankylosing spondylitis synovial fluid. A TCR beta motif of about 8 highly homologous variants appeared characteristic of ankylosing spondylitis blood. Disease-associated clonotypes exhibited CD8+ identity and were relatively infrequent in peripheral blood. Before this, some motif variants had been reported in reactive arthritis synovial fluid and blood.

Making the TCR beta libraries involved quantitative 5'-RACE with molecular barcodes. TCRdb re-called the 5' RACE reads through MiXCR, storing one row per CDR3 protein. The sample has some 240,000 distinct CDR3 sequences, approximately 7.4% seen once. This clonotype was sampled from a male donor with ankylosing spondylitis. The material sequenced was blood, either unsorted or a sorted T cell fraction (not recorded which). This chain links TRBV19 with TRBJ1-6; the D is unclear. CDR3 DNA: TGTGCCAGTAGTATGGGAGGCTCCTATAATTCACCCCTCCACTTT. It codes for CASSMGGSYNSPLHF.